This T cell receptor beta chain was documented in a study of human T cells and chemical hapten exposure. TCRdb re-called the RACE reads with MiXCR, one entry per CDR3 protein. The sample lists 45,000 to 60,000 distinct CDR3 sequences, 7.5% to 10% occurring once. In this sample, this clonotype turned up a few times. The antigen remains unidentified. The time point: patch test 1, 2 weeks after DPC sensitization. The treatment here: therapeutic diphenylcyclopropenone sensitization with weekly scalp DPC. This CDR3 region has 13 residues. The V end was cut by 2 bases, the J end by 14 bases, with 15 bases between. Study conclusions and caveats: PT1 expanded TCR numbers rose with patch test score.

Specimen: whole blood, collected in connection with sensitization to the hapten diphenylcyclopropenone (DPC). The rearrangement joins TRBV23-1 to TRBJ2-2, with a weak D call TRBD1 (6 bases). TRBV23-1 is placed among ORFs of uncertain function. The sequence was collected from a woman aged 40 to 50 with alopecia areata. Some clones in this sample may be carry-over from other donors' samples. The CDR3: CASSQQPGVALFF. DNA of the CDR3: TGCGCCAGCAGTCAACAGCCAGGGGTAGCACTGTTTTTT.